These 14 T cell receptor beta chains came from one sample sequenced in a study of regulatory T cells in long-lasting Graves disease. Described time point: newly diagnosed GD, antithyroid drugs for less than 3 months. PBMC-derived RNA was used for the TCR library. TCR beta libraries were built with iRepertoire HTBI primers and Arm-PCR of CDR3 regions. TCRdb reprocessed the multiplex PCR reads via MiXCR and lists one record per CDR3 protein. The data contain around 400,000 distinct CDR3 sequences, approximately 15% of them singletons. These records were also assigned to another study, of T cells in Graves' hyperthyroidism and ophthalmopathy.

This sample comprised peripheral blood mononuclear cells (PBMCs), obtained at new diagnosis, from a patient treated with antithyroid drugs. The source is a woman in her forties with Graves disease.

J is TRBJ2-3 and V is TRBV19, with D perhaps TRBD1 (5 bases). CDR3 size: 15 residues. Germline V gives CDR1 LNHDA, CDR2 SQIVND (reference sequence). V gave up 5 bases and J gave up 6 bases, with 18 bases separating them. CDR3 region: CASSPRQTGRDTQYF. The DNA of the CDR3 is TGTGCCAGTAGTCCGCGACAGACGGGCCGGGATACGCAGTATTTT.

The V and J genes are TRBV20-1 and TRBJ2-7; TRBD2 matches at 7 bases. There are 16 residues in the CDR3. Trimming at V came to 0 bases and at J to 4 bases, leaving 12 bases not matched to a gene. The germline V gene has CDR1 DFQATT and CDR2 SNEGSKA (reference sequence). The CDR3 nucleotides are TGCAGTGCTAGAGAGGCGGCGCGGGAGTTGGTGTACGAGCAGTACTTC. Protein product: CSAREAARELVYEQYF.

Ten or more counts support this clonotype. This rearrangement joins TRBV5-4 to TRBJ1-1; TRBD1 agrees at 8 bases. Trimming removed 4 bases from V and 11 bases from J; junction bases left unmatched: 4. Germline CDR1 is SGHNT and CDR2 is YYREEE (reference sequence). CDR3 length: 11 residues. As DNA, the CDR3 is TGTGCCAGCAGCCTACAGGGGGTGGCTTTCTTT. Its protein is CASSLQGVAFF.

J is TRBJ2-1 and V is TRBV15; 10 nucleotides match TRBD2. With 0 bases clipped from V and 2 bases from J, the junction kept 10 bases outside the gene matches. Per the germline V gene, CDR1 is LNHNV and CDR2 is YYDKDF (reference sequence). This CDR3 is built from 19 residues. Here the CDR3 DNA reads TGTGCCACCAGCAGAGATTTGCTAGCGGGAGAGTCAACCTACAATGAGCAGTTCTTC. Its protein product is CATSRDLLAGESTYNEQFF.

This clonotype was observed at least ten times. The rearrangement links TRBV2 to TRBJ1-4; 9 bases match TRBD1. This CDR3 is built from 15 residues. J lost 5 bases, V lost 7 bases, and 8 bases had no gene match. Germline V gene data show CDR1 as SNHLY and CDR2 as FYNNEI. The chain's CDR3 is CASTLGTGKNEKLFF. DNA of the CDR3: TGTGCCAGCACGCTAGGGACAGGGAAAAATGAAAAACTGTTTTTT.

This clonotype was seen at least ten times. The chain has TRBV2 and TRBJ1-2; 7 bases agree with TRBD1. The germline CDR1 and CDR2 sequences are SNHLY and FYNNEI. V was clipped by 6 bases and J by 2 bases; unmatched bases: 12. The CDR3 has 16 amino acids. For the CDR3, the DNA is TGTGCCAGCAGAAACACCCCCGGGACAGTAAACTATGGCTACACCTTC. Amino acid sequence: CASRNTPGTVNYGYTF. Complete variable domain (other parts from reference TRBV2 and TRBJ1-2): EPEVTQTPSHQVTQMGQEVILRCVPISNHLYFYWYRQILGQKVEFLVSFYNNEISEKSEIFDDQFSVERPDGSNFTLKIRSTKLEDSAMYFCASRNTPGTVNYGYTFGSGTRLTVV.

This chain joins TRBV4-1 and TRBJ1-1; a possible D gene is TRBD1 (5 bases). The length of the CDR3 is 15 residues. The V gene's germline CDR1 is MGHRA and CDR2 YSYEKL. Trimming took off 2 bases at V and 0 bases at J, with 10 bases between the two ends. The CDR3 bases are TGCGCCAGCAGCCAACAGGGCACCCTGAACACTGAAGCTTTCTTT. This encodes CASSQQGTLNTEAFF.

This clonotype was observed many times. The chain links TRBV11-3 to TRBJ2-3; no clear D. Trimming left V 1 base short and J 1 base short, with 6 bases between. From germline, CDR1 is SGHNT and CDR2 YENEEA. CDR3 length: 14 residues. The CDR3 reads CASSLGEGTDTQYF. The DNA for the CDR3 is TGTGCCAGCAGCTTAGGTGAGGGCACAGATACGCAGTATTTT. The whole variable domain, remainder taken from reference TRBV11-3 and TRBJ2-3, is EAGVVQSPRYKIIEKKQPVAFWCNPISGHNTLYWYLQNLGQGPELLIRYENEEAVDDSQLPKDRFSAERLKGVDSTLKIQPAELGDSAVYLCASSLGEGTDTQYFGPGTRLTVL.

This clonotype has a count of ten or more. The rearrangement links TRBV2 to TRBJ2-2, with unresolved D. V dropped 1 base and J dropped 0 bases, with 6 bases sitting between them. This CDR3 has 15 residues. CDR1 is SNHLY, CDR2 FYNNEI, per germline. The CDR3 bases are TGTGCCAGCAGTGAAGTGGACCCGAACACCGGGGAGCTGTTTTTT. Translation gives CASSEVDPNTGELFF.

This clonotype was detected many times. The genes are TRBV6-1 and TRBJ1-5, with 7 bases identical to TRBD1. CDR1 is MNHNS, CDR2 SASEGT, per germline. The V gene end was trimmed by 7 bases and the J gene end by 5 bases; junction bases not matched to a gene: 8. The CDR3 spans 14 residues. The CDR3 region has the DNA TGTGCCAGCACCCTGAGGGGGCTAGATCAGCCCCAGCATTTT. This gives the protein CASTLRGLDQPQHF.

V gene TRBV4-1 combines with J gene TRBJ2-5; D is unresolved. The V end lost 1 base, the J end lost 5 bases, and 14 bases lay between the germline ends. The CDR3 has 15 amino acids. Germline CDR1 and CDR2: MGHRA and YSYEKL. The CDR3 DNA is TGCGCCAGCAGCCAAGGGCCCAGGTCCGTGGAGACCCAGTACTTC. It specifies CASSQGPRSVETQYF.

This clonotype showed up just a few times. The chain has TRBV24-1 and TRBJ1-1, with a tentative D call TRBD1 (5 bases). V lost 4 bases and J lost 8, with 16 bases in between. The CDR3 has 14 amino acids. The germline V gene encodes CDR1 KGHDR and CDR2 SFDVKD. DNA of the CDR3: TGTGCCACCAGTGACCCACACGGGGCCGGGGAAGCTTTCTTT. Its protein product is CATSDPHGAGEAFF.

V usage is TRBV20-1 and J usage is TRBJ2-1; D is undetermined. The V gene's germline CDR1 is DFQATT and CDR2 SNEGSKA (reference sequence). The CDR3 contains 15 residues. The V gene lost 0 bases and the J gene lost 0 bases, with 9 bases spanning the gap. The CDR3 DNA follows: TGCAGTGCTAGAGAATACCGTAGCTCCTACAATGAGCAGTTCTTC. This translates into CSAREYRSSYNEQFF.

In regard to this clonotype: This may stem from a read error, because a much larger clone lies one nucleotide away. The chain links TRBV28 to TRBJ2-1, with TRBD2 as a possible D gene (5 bases). The CDR3 runs 15 residues. V lost 2 bases, J lost 5 bases, and 13 bases lay in between. CDR1 MDHEN and CDR2 SYDVKM come from the germline V gene. CDR3 in DNA: TGTGCCAGCAGTTTACTAGTGGGAGCTAACAATGAGCAGTTCTTC. The encoded protein is CASSLLVGANNEQFF.